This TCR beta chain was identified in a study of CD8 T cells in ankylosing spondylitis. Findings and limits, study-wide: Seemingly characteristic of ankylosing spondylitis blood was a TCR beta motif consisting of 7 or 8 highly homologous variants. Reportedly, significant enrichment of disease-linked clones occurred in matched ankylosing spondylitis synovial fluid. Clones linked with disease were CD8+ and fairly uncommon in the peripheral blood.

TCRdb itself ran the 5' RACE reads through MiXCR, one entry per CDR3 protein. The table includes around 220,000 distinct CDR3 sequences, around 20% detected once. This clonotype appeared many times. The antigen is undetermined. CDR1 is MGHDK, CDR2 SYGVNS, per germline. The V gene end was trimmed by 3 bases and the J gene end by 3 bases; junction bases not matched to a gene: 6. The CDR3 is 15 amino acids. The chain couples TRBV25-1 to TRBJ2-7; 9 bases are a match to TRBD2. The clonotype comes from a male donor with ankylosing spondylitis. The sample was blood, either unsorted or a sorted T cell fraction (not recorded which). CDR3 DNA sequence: TGTGCCAGCAGTGACTCGGCGGGGGGGTACTACGAGCAGTACTTC. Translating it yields CASSDSAGGYYEQYF.